The rows below give T cell receptor beta chains drawn from one sample of a study of CD8 T cells in ankylosing spondylitis. A single record per CDR3 protein comes from TCRdb applying MiXCR to the 5' RACE reads. The sample shows 240,000 or so distinct CDR3 sequences, 8% to 9.5% of them seen only once. The sequenced material came from blood, either unsorted or a sorted T cell fraction (not recorded which). These TCRs come from a male donor with ankylosing spondylitis or in good health (not recorded which). CDR3s leave out the opening cysteine and the closing phenylalanine or tryptophan.

length: 11; V: TRBV4-2; CDR3: ASSPGPLNEQF
length: 14; V: TRBV28; CDR3: ASGPVAGTNTGELF
length: 12; V: TRBV7-9; CDR3: ASSQQGSAYEQY
length: 11; V: TRBV20-1; CDR3: SASLAGAYEQY
length: 12; V: TRBV20-1; CDR3: SARVNSGANVLT
length: 15; V: TRBV12-3/TRBV12-4; CDR3: ASSQRGAGGSMETQY
length: 12; V: TRBV19; CDR3: ASSSTNSNQPQH
length: 12; V: TRBV12-3/TRBV12-4; CDR3: ASSFPSGSYEQY
length: 13; V: TRBV19; CDR3: ASSGGFVGQDTQY
length: 13; V: TRBV9; CDR3: ASSVGPVVSDTQY
length: 12; V: TRBV20-1; CDR3: SAGGSGRHTEAF
length: 12; V: TRBV5-1; CDR3: ASSLFGYEETQY
length: 14; V: TRBV18; CDR3: ASSPRDRGSADTQY